Below are 7 T cell receptor beta chains sequenced from a single sample in a study of T-cell reconstitution after alpha-beta-depleted transplantation in children. Unique molecular identifiers were used in preparing the TCRbeta library. TCRdb called the PCR reads again in MiXCR, with one record for every CDR3 protein. The table lists hundreds of thousands of distinct CDR3 sequences, under 15% of them singletons. The source material was PBMCs from the stem cell graft donor, sampled from the stem cell graft. The receptors were gathered from a human donor who donated a stem cell graft to a child with combined immunodeficiency.

The chain recombines TRBV27 with TRBJ2-1, with 13 bases aligning to TRBD2. Germline values: CDR1 MNHEY, CDR2 SMNVEV (reference sequence). The CDR3 loop spans 18 amino acids. The CDR3 loop reads CTISLAPGTSGDDNEQFF. For the CDR3, the DNA is TGTACCATCAGTTTAGCCCCCGGGACTAGCGGGGACGACAATGAGCAGTTCTTC.

At least ten counts were recorded for this clonotype. V is TRBV12-3 or TRBV12-4 and J is TRBJ2-1, with D possibly matching TRBD1 (6 bases). The CDR3 is 13 residues long. V gave up 5 bases and J gave up 8 bases, with 13 bases separating them. The DNA for the CDR3 is TGTGCCAGCAGTCCCGGACAGTACGATGAGCAGTTCTTC. Its protein product is CASSPGQYDEQFF.

The sample holds a few counts of this clonotype. CDR3 coding DNA: TGTGCCATCAGAATGACAGAGGGCACCGGGGAGCTGTTTTTT. As protein: CAIRMTEGTGELFF. This sequence joins TRBV10-3 and TRBJ2-2; tentatively, D is TRBD1 or TRBD2 (5 bases each). The CDR3 runs 14 residues. The germline V gene has CDR1 ENHRY and CDR2 SYGVKD. V was shortened by 6 bases and J by 4 bases, with 12 bases between the two germline ends.

This clonotype was recorded a few times. The chain employs TRBV18 and TRBJ2-6, with TRBD1 as a possible D gene (6 bases). This CDR3 is built from 16 residues. The ends were cut back, 5 bases at V and 0 bases at J, with 11 bases in the middle. Germline lookup yields CDR1 KGHSH and CDR2 LQKENI. The CDR3 DNA sequence: TGTGCCAGCTCATCGACAGGAGCCTCTGGGGCCAACGTCCTGACTTTC. Translation: CASSSTGASGANVLTF.

This clonotype was detected only a few times. This chain links TRBV18 with TRBJ2-1; D remains unclear. Germline lookup yields CDR1 KGHSH and CDR2 LQKENI. Between the trimmed V and J ends, which lost 1 base and 2 bases, there was a span of 9 bases. This CDR3 contains 15 residues. This CDR3 is CASSPQGEAYNEQFF. The DNA for the CDR3 is TGTGCCAGCTCACCACAGGGTGAGGCCTACAATGAGCAGTTCTTC.

This clonotype was seen repeatedly, ten times or more. For the CDR3, the DNA is TGTGCCATCTCTGGGGGAGAGAGCTATGGCTACACCTTC. Translation gives CAISGGESYGYTF. The rearrangement links TRBV10-3 to TRBJ1-2; possible D gene TRBD1, 5 bases. Germline loops: CDR1 ENHRY, CDR2 SYGVKD. The CDR3 contains 13 residues. V was trimmed by 8 bases and J by 4 bases, leaving 14 bases between them.

The genes are TRBV6-2 or TRBV6-3 and TRBJ2-7, with 11 positions matching TRBD2. In germline, CDR1 is MNHEY, CDR2 SVGEGT. V was pared by 5 bases and J by 2 bases, with 11 bases of the junction left unmatched. The CDR3 has 17 residues. CDR3 protein: CASSGASGRTWAYEQYF. The CDR3 coding sequence is TGTGCCAGCAGTGGAGCTAGCGGGAGGACATGGGCCTACGAGCAGTACTTC.